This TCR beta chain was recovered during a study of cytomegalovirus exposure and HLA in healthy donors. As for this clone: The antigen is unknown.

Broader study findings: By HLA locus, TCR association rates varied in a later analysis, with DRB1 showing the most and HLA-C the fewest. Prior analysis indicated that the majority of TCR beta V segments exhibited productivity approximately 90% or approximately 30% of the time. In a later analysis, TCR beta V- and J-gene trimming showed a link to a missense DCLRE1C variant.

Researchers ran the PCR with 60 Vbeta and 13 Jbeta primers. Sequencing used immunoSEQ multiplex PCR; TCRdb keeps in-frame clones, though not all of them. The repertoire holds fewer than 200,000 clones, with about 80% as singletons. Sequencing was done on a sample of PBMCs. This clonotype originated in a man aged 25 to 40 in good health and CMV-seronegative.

The CDR3 bases are TGTGCCAGCATCAAGACTAGCGGGCCCCTCGAGCAGTACTTC. It encodes CASIKTSGPLEQYF. The rearrangement links TRBV6-4 to TRBJ2-7; 10 bases are a match to TRBD2. CDR3 length equals 14 residues. V lost 7 bases to trimming and J lost 6 bases; unmatched junction nucleotides: 9. Germline V CDR1 and CDR2: MRHNA, SNTAGT.